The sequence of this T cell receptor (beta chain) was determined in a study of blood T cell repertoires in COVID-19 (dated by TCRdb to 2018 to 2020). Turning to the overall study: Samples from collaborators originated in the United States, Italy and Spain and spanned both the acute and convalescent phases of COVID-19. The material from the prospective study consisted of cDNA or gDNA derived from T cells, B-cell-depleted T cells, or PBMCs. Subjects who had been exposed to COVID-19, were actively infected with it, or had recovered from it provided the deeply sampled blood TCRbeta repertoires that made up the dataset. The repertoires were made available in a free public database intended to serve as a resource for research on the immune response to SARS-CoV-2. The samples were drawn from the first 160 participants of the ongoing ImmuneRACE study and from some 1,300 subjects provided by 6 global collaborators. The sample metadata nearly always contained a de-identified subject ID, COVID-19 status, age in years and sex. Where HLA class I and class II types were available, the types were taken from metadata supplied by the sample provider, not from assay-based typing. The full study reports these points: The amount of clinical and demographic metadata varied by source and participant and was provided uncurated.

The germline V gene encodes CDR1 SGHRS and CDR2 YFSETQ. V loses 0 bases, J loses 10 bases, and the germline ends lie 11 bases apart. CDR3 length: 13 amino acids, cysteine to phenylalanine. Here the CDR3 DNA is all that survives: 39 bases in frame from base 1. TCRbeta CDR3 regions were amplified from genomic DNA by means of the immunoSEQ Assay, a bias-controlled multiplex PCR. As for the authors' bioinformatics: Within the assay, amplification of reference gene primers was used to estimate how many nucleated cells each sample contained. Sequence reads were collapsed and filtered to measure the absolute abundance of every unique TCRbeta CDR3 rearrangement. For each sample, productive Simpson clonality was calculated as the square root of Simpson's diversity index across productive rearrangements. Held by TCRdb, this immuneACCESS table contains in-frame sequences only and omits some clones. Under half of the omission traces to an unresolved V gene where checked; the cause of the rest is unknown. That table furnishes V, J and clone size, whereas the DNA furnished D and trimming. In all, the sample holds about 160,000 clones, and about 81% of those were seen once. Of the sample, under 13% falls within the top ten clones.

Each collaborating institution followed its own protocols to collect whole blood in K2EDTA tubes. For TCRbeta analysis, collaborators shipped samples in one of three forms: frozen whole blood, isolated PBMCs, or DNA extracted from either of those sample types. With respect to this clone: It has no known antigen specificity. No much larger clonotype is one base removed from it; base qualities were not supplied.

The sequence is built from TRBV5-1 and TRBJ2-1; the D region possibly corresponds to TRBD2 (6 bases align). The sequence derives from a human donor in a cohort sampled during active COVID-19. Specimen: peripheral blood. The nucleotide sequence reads TGCGCCAGCAGCTTGGCCGGGGGAAAGGAGCAGTTCTTC. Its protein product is CASSLAGGKEQFF.